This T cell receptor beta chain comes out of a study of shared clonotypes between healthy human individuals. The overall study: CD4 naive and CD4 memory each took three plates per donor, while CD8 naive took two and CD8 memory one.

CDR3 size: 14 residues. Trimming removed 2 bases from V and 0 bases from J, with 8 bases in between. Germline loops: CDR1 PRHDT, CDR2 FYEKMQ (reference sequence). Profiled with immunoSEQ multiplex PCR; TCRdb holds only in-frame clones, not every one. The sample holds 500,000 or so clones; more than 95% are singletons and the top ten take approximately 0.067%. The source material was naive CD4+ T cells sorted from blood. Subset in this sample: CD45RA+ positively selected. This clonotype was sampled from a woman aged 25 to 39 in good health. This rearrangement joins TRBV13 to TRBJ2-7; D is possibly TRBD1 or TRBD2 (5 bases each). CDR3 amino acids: CASSLMRGSYEQYF. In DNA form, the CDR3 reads TGTGCCAGCAGCTTAATGAGGGGCTCCTACGAGCAGTACTTC.